This T cell receptor (beta chain) was obtained from a study of blood T cell repertoires in COVID-19. Whole-study context: The United States, Italy and Spain were the sources of the acute and convalescent COVID-19 samples. Sources were T cells, B-cell-depleted T cells, or PBMCs; the material itself was cDNA or gDNA.

In the original workflow: Amplification with reference gene primers provided the estimates of nucleated cell counts. The method was immunoSEQ multiplex PCR; TCRdb's version includes in-frame clones alone and lacks a portion of them. V and J calls and clone size follow that table, whereas D and trimming were derived from the DNA. The repertoire holds about 150,000 clones, with around four fifths as singletons. In germline, CDR1 is SGHRS, CDR2 YFSETQ. The ends lost 0 bases at V and 0 bases at J; junction bases unmatched: 9. There are 19 residues in the CDR3. The TCR originated in a man over 45 who had recovered from COVID-19. V gene TRBV5-1 combines with J gene TRBJ1-4, with 9 bases matching TRBD1. Sequenced sample: PBMCs or T cells enriched from blood (not recorded which). Here the CDR3 reads CASSLEGYRGPATNEKLFF. In DNA form, the CDR3 reads TGCGCCAGCAGCTTGGAGGGGTACAGGGGGCCTGCAACTAATGAAAAACTGTTTTTT.